The text below deals with one TCR beta chain. Regarding treatment: 15 to 20 received Ad26.COV2.S at low or high dose, single or two shots; 5 received placebo; per-sample allocation not given. Sampling was done on day 63 after the first vaccine or placebo injection. Spike of the Wuhan-strain SARS-CoV-2 was expressed by an Ad26 vector, which formed the vaccine. This entry comes from a study of Ad26.COV2.S vaccination and SARS-CoV-2 variants. For the study at large: Dosing was one shot or two shots 56 days apart.

Trimming shortened V by 10 bases and J by 5 bases, and 21 bases separated the two germline ends. The CDR3 is 14 residues long. Germline CDR1 reads SEHNR; CDR2 reads FQNEAQ (reference sequence). TCRdb's copy holds only in-frame clones and misses some; the assay was immunoSEQ multiplex PCR. The table lists about half a million clones, around 89% of them singletons. Sample: peripheral blood, taken in a trial of Ad26.COV2.S vaccine versus placebo. The sequence was obtained from a person aged 18-65 years who received the Ad26.COV2.S COVID-19 vaccine or a placebo. The chain uses TRBV7-9 and TRBJ2-7; D is possibly TRBD2 (7 bases). The CDR3 bases are TGTGCCATAGCGAGGCGGGAGAACAGGGACGAGCAGTACTTC. It encodes CAIARRENRDEQYF.